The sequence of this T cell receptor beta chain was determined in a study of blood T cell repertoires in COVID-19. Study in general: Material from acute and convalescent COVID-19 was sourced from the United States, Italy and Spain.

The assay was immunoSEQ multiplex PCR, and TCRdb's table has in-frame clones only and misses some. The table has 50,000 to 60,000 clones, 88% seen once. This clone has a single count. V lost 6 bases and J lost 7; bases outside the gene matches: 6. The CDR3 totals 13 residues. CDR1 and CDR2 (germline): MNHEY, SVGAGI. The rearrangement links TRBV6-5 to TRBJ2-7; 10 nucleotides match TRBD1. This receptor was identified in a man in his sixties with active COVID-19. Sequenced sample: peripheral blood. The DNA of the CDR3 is TGTGCCAGCAGCCATGACAGGGGGCATGAGCAGTACTTC. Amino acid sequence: CASSHDRGHEQYF.